These 2 T cell receptor beta chains were all obtained from the same sample, sequenced in a study of shared clonotypes between healthy human individuals. TCRdb's copy holds only in-frame clones and misses some; the assay was immunoSEQ multiplex PCR. This table holds 780,000 or so clones, 55% to 80% found once. The sequenced sample was memory CD4+ T cells sorted from blood. Subset given: CD45RA-negative fraction. All receptors derive from a woman aged 30 to 39 in good health.

V and J are TRBV10-3 and TRBJ2-7, with 8 bases matching TRBD2. J was trimmed by 1 base and V by 0 bases; bases with no gene match: 8. Germline CDR1 reads ENHRY; CDR2 reads SYGVKD. The CDR3 is 17 residues long. The CDR3 is CAISESRAGGLSYEQYF. Written as DNA, the CDR3 is TGTGCCATCAGTGAGTCGAGGGCGGGAGGACTGTCCTACGAGCAGTACTTC.

The chain has TRBV11-2 and TRBJ2-5; 7 nucleotides align to TRBD1. The ends lost 3 bases at V and 3 bases at J; junction bases unmatched: 4. The CDR3 is 14 amino acids. CDR1 is SGHAT, CDR2 FQNNGV, per germline. The CDR3 DNA follows: TGTGCCAGCAGCTTTGGGACAGCGGAAGAGACCCAGTACTTC. This sequence encodes CASSFGTAEETQYF.